The next 17 T cell receptor beta chains were all read from a single sample in a study of blood T cell repertoires in COVID-19. Libraries were prepared by immunoSEQ multiplex PCR; TCRdb keeps only in-frame clonotypes and omits some of them. This sample has 380,000 or so clones; about 80% occur once, and the top ten carry 0.85% to 1.2%. Source material: peripheral blood. Receptor source: a human donor with acute or convalescent COVID-19. The donor label of this sample is uncertain.

V gene TRBV27 combines with J gene TRBJ1-1; the D is unclear. The V and J ends lost 8 bases and 1 base respectively, with 8 bases between them. The germline V gene encodes CDR1 MNHEY and CDR2 SMNVEV (reference sequence). This CDR3 has 12 residues. The DNA of the CDR3 is TGTGCCAGCCACAGCTCGAACACTGAAGCTTTCTTT. Residues: CASHSSNTEAFF.

This chain joins TRBV29-1 and TRBJ1-1; 7 bases map to TRBD1. There are 12 residues in the CDR3. Germline CDR1 is SQVTM and CDR2 is ANQGSEA. V lost 6 bases and J lost 5; bases outside the gene matches: 6. CDR3 nucleotides: TGCAGCGTCCAGGGGGGTTGGACTGAAGCTTTCTTT. Translating it yields CSVQGGWTEAFF.

The rearrangement joins TRBV5-1 to TRBJ1-1; D unclear. V dropped 5 bases and J dropped 5 bases, with 13 bases sitting between them. Germline CDR1 reads SGHRS; CDR2 reads YFSETQ. CDR3 length equals 13 residues. CDR3 sequence: CASSWEGRTEAFF. As DNA, the CDR3 is TGCGCCAGCAGTTGGGAGGGTCGTACTGAAGCTTTCTTT.

This chain links TRBV19 with TRBJ1-1, with a tentative D call TRBD1 (6 bases). Germline V gives CDR1 LNHDA, CDR2 SQIVND (reference sequence). The ends were cut back, 0 bases at V and 4 bases at J, with 18 bases in the middle. CDR3 length: 17 residues. The CDR3: CASSIDRLGALSTEAFF. CDR3 nucleotide sequence: TGTGCCAGTAGTATAGATCGTCTGGGGGCCCTTAGCACTGAAGCTTTCTTT.

Regarding this clone: Other DNA sequences in this specimen translate into the identical CDR3. This chain joins TRBV3-1 (or the pseudogene TRBV3-2) and TRBJ2-7, with no clear D. Germline V gene sequence: CDR1 LGHDT, CDR2 YNNKEL (reference sequence). This CDR3 spans 12 amino acids. Trimming cost V 4 bases and J 0 bases, with 4 bases left between them. CDR3 residues: CASSRYSYEQYF. For the CDR3, the DNA is TGTGCCAGCAGCCGCTACTCCTACGAGCAGTACTTC.

The chain joins TRBV29-1 to TRBJ2-7, with 7 bases matching TRBD1. Germline assignment: CDR1 SQVTM and CDR2 ANQGSEA. This CDR3 is 13 amino acids long. Losses at the gene ends were 4 bases for V and 2 bases for J; bases not matched to a gene: 5. The CDR3 DNA sequence: TGCAGCGTTGCCGACAGGGCCCCCTACGAGCAGTACTTC. Translated: CSVADRAPYEQYF.

The chain carries TRBV18 and TRBJ1-1; D unclear. This CDR3 has 15 amino acids. Deletions cut 0 bases from V and 2 bases from J, with 10 bases between. Per the germline V gene, CDR1 is KGHSH and CDR2 is LQKENI. CDR3 protein: CASSPPSRGNTEAFF. Here the CDR3 DNA reads TGTGCCAGCTCACCACCGAGCCGCGGTAACACTGAAGCTTTCTTT.

V gene TRBV6-1 combines with J gene TRBJ1-3; D may be TRBD1 (6 bases). The length of the CDR3 is 14 residues. Germline V gives CDR1 MNHNS, CDR2 SASEGT. V lost 1 base and J 8 bases, leaving 12 bases between the germline ends. Written as DNA, the CDR3 is TGTGCCAGCAGTGAAGGAGGGGGTACGGACACCATATATTTT. It is translated as CASSEGGGTDTIYF.

The chain couples TRBV7-2 to TRBJ2-7; 7 bases agree with TRBD2. In germline, CDR1 is SGHTA, CDR2 FQGNSA. The J segment lost 3 bases and the V segment lost 2 bases, leaving 4 bases of the junction unmatched. The CDR3 consists of 14 residues. CDR3 sequence: CASSLWGGFYEQYF. CDR3 sequence (DNA): TGTGCCAGCAGCTTATGGGGGGGATTCTACGAGCAGTACTTC.

In this sample, this clone turned up a few times. CDR3 amino acids: CASSELYSGANVLTF. The CDR3 DNA reads TGTGCCAGCAGTGAACTGTACTCTGGGGCCAACGTCCTGACTTTC. V gene TRBV6-1 combines with J gene TRBJ2-6; D not certain. V lost 2 bases to trimming and J lost 0 bases, with 5 bases between them. The CDR3 sequence is 15 residues long. From germline, CDR1 is MNHNS and CDR2 SASEGT.

This sequence joins TRBV15 and TRBJ2-5; tentative D call: TRBD2 (5 bases). Trimming cost V 4 bases and J 7 bases, with 16 bases left between them. Germline V gene lookup returns CDR1 LNHNV and CDR2 YYDKDF (reference sequence). CDR3 size: 14 residues. The CDR3 nucleotides are TGTGCCACCAGCACTCCCGAGGGCGCGGGGACCCAGTACTTC. This translates into CATSTPEGAGTQYF.

The chain recombines TRBV19 with TRBJ1-5, with D unresolved. Germline values: CDR1 LNHDA, CDR2 SQIVND (reference sequence). V lost 5 bases and J lost 3, with 5 bases in between. The CDR3 spans 12 residues. The DNA for the CDR3 is TGTGCCAGTAGTTGGGCCAATCAGCCCCAGCATTTT. Protein product: CASSWANQPQHF.

The chain has TRBV18 and TRBJ2-1; 8 nucleotides line up with TRBD1. Germline V gives CDR1 KGHSH, CDR2 LQKENI. Trimming took 4 bases from V and 3 from J; bases not matched to a gene: 5. The CDR3 totals 15 residues. CDR3 DNA: TGTGCCAGCTCACTTGGGACAGGTTTCTACAATGAGCAGTTCTTC. Protein sequence: CASSLGTGFYNEQFF.

The chain couples TRBV2 to TRBJ2-2; tentatively, D is TRBD2 (5 bases). Per germline, CDR1 SNHLY and CDR2 FYNNEI. V lost 7 bases to trimming and J lost 0 bases, with 12 bases between them. The CDR3 is made up of 15 amino acids. In nucleotides, the CDR3 is TGTGCCAGCACGGCGGGCCCTCCGAACACCGGGGAGCTGTTTTTT. Its translation is CASTAGPPNTGELFF.

The rearrangement joins TRBV2 to TRBJ2-7, with 7 bases that match TRBD1. After removal of 9 bases from V and 3 bases from J, the junction contained 17 bases not matched to a gene. The CDR3 is 16 amino acids. Germline V CDR1 and CDR2: SNHLY, FYNNEI. The CDR3 here is CASSGRGSGIIYEQYF. In DNA, the CDR3 is TGTGCCAGTTCGGGCAGGGGGTCAGGAATCATCTACGAGCAGTACTTC.

This clone was counted once. The V gene is TRBV6-1, the J gene TRBJ1-6, with unresolved D. The CDR3 loop spans 13 amino acids. Germline CDR1 and CDR2: MNHNS and SASEGT. Trimming cost V 3 bases and J 14 bases, with 14 bases left between them. The CDR3 is CASSETRGQTLHF. In DNA, the CDR3 is TGTGCCAGCAGTGAGACGAGAGGCCAAACCCTCCACTTT.

The rearrangement uses TRBV24-1 and TRBJ1-4, with D perhaps matching TRBD1 (5 bases). V lost 4 bases to trimming and J lost 7 bases, with 27 bases between them. Germline CDR1 is KGHDR and CDR2 is SFDVKD. This CDR3 has 19 amino acids. CDR3 sequence reads: CATSDPREICIIRGEKLFF. CDR3 DNA: TGTGCCACCAGTGACCCCCGGGAGATCTGTATTATTAGGGGTGAAAAACTGTTTTTT.